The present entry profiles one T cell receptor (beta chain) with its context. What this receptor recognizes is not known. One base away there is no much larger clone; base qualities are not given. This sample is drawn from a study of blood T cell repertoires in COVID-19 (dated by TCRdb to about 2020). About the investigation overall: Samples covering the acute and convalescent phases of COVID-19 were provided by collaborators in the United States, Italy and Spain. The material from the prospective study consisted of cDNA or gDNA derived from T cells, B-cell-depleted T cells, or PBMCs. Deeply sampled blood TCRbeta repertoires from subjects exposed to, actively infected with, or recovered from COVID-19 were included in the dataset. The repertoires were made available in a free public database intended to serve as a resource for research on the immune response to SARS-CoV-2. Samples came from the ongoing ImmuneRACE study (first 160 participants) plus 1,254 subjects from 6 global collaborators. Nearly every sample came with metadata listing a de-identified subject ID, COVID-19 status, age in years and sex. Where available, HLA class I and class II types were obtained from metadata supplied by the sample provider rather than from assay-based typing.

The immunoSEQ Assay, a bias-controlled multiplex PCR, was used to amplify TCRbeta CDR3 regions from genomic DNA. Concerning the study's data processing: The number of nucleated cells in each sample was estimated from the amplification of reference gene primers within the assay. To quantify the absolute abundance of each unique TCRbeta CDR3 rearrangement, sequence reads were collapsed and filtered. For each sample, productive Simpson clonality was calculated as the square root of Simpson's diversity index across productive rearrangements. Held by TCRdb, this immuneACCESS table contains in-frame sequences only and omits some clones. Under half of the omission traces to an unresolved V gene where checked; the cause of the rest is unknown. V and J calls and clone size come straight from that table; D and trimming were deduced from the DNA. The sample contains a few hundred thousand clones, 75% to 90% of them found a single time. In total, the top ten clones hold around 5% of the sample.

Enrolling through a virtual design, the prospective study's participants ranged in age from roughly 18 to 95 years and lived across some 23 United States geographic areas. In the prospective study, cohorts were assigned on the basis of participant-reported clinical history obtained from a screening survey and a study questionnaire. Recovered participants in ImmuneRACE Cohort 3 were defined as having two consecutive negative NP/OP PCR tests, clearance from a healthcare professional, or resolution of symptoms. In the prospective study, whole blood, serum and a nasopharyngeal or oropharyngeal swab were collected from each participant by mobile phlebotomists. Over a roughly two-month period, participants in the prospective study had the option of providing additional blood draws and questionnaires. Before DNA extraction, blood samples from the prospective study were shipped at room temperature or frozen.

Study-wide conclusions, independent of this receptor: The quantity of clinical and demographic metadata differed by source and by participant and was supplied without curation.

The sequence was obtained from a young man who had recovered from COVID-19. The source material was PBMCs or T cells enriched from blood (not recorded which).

The DNA sequence is TGTGCCAGCACTTCGGGGACAGGGGGTTCACCCCTCCACTTT. Translated, this gives CASTSGTGGSPLHF. The chain employs TRBV6-5 and TRBJ1-6; TRBD1 matches 11 bases in the middle. CDR1 and CDR2 are read off the germline V gene as MNHEY and SVGAGI. Taken from cysteine to phenylalanine, the CDR3 has 14 residues. Only the CDR3 part of the read is kept: 42 bases, read in frame from the first base. Trimming removed 7 bases from V and 9 bases from J; the gene matches leave 5 bases unexplained.